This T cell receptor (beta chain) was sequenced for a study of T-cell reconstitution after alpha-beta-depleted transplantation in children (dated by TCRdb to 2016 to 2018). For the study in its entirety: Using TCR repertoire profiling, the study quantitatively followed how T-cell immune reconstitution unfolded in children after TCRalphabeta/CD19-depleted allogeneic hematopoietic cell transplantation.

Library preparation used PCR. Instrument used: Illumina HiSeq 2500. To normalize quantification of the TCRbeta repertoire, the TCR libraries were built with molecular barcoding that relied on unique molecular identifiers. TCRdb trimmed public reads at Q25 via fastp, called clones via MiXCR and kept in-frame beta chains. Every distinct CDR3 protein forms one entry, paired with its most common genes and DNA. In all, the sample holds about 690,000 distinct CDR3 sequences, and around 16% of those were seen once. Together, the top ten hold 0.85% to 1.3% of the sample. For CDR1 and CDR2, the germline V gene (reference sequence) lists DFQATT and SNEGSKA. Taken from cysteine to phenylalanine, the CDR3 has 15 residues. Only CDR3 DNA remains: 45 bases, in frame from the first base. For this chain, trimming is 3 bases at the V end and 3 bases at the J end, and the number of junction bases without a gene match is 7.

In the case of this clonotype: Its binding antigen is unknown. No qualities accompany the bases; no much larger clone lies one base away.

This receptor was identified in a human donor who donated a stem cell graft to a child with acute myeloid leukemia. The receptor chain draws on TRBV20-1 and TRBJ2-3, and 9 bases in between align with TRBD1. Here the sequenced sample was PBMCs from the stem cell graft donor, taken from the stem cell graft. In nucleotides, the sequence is TGCAGTGCTAGGGACAGGGGAGATGAGACAGATACGCAGTATTTT. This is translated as CSARDRGDETDTQYF.